This TCR beta chain stems from a study of control samples from healthy donors and cancer patients. Libraries were prepared by immunoSEQ multiplex PCR; TCRdb keeps only in-frame clonotypes and omits some of them. Of over 85,000 clones listed, around nine tenths are singletons. Trimming left V 3 bases short and J 1 base short, with 12 bases between. There are 15 residues in the CDR3. Germline loops: CDR1 KGHSH, CDR2 LQKENI. The chain has TRBV18 and TRBJ1-1, with TRBD1 as a possible D gene (6 bases). This receptor was obtained from a woman aged 50 to 60 with colorectal cancer. The sample comprised PBMCs. CDR3 in amino acids: CASSPTLGGNTEAFF. The CDR3 DNA reads TGTGCCAGCTCACCCACGTTAGGGGGGAACACTGAAGCTTTCTTT.